The source of this T cell receptor beta chain is a study of multiple sclerosis patients with progressive multifocal leukoencephalopathy. The time point: before natalizumab initiation. The CDR3 covers 14 residues. V was pared by 9 bases and J by 7 bases, with 12 bases of the junction left unmatched. Per germline, CDR1 LNHDA and CDR2 SQIVND (reference sequence). Regarding the study as a whole: PML-onset expanded TRB clones were detectable before and during natalizumab therapy.

Notes on this clone: The antigen is undetermined.

Profiled with immunoSEQ multiplex PCR; TCRdb holds only in-frame clones, not every one. The data show approximately 26,000 clones, with approximately 90% seen just once and 0.8% to 1.1% held by the top ten. This TCR was sampled from a human donor with multiple sclerosis. Specimen: PBMCs. The rearrangement links TRBV19 to TRBJ1-5, with 7 bases lining up with TRBD1. The CDR3 loop is CASQTGVAIQPQHF. In DNA form, the CDR3 reads TGTGCCAGCCAAACAGGGGTTGCAATACAGCCCCAGCATTTT.